The present T cell receptor (beta chain) was sequenced within a study of Graves' ophthalmopathy and Graves' hyperthyroidism. This CDR3 region has 15 residues. Trimming shortened V by 3 bases and J by 6 bases, and 15 bases separated the two germline ends. CDR1 and CDR2 (germline): MDHEN, SYDVKM. This clonotype has a count of ten or more. The authors amplified TCR beta CDR3 regions from RNA transcripts. Following a first-round RT-PCR that used HTBI primers, a second-round multiplex PCR was carried out. One entry per CDR3 protein, called by TCRdb with MiXCR from the multiplex PCR reads. The profile shows 680,000 or so distinct CDR3 sequences, 20% to 25% of them singletons.

Material: peripheral blood. The receptor comes from a woman aged 18 to 35 with stable Graves' hyperthyroidism. Some clones in this sample may be carry-over from other donors' samples. The chain joins TRBV28 to TRBJ1-5; possibly TRBD1 for D (5 bases). CDR3 loop: CASSFYQGGSQPQHF. The CDR3, as DNA: TGTGCCAGCAGTTTCTACCAGGGAGGGAGTCAGCCCCAGCATTTT.